This record concerns one T cell receptor (beta chain) sequence. By sample share, this clonotype is medium-sized (0.01 to 0.1%). The clone's antigen remains unknown. Per-nucleotide qualities are absent, and no much larger clonotype sits a single base away. This record belongs to a study of T and B cells in COVID-19 patients (dated by TCRdb to about 2020). As for the study more broadly: Using TRB and IGH repertoire sequencing of peripheral blood, the study characterized adaptive immunity in COVID-19 patients who had active infection or had recovered. Two patients were in both the active and recovered cohorts because samples existed from active disease and from after recovery. As many as 9 follow-up blood samples were collected from each patient, and in some individuals these samples spanned different disease stages. Median age was approximately 35 years in the recovered cohort versus approximately 63 years in the active-infection cohort. Repertoire analyses used an age-matched reference group of approximately 40 healthy donors who were negative for COVID-19 antibodies as the comparison. Over 8.3 million TCR sequences were analysed in a TCR and BCR sequence repository that covered roughly 35 patients and some 72 time points. Comorbidities linked to unfavorable COVID-19 outcome were present in about 90% of the roughly 20 patients in the active-infection cohort. Of the 20 patients in the active-infection cohort, approximately 12 were critically ill and needed mechanical ventilation or ECMO. A recovered cohort comprised around 19 patients contributing 20 to 25 samples, mostly after mild to moderate COVID-19 managed as outpatients. What the research found in general, with its limitations: Specific T cell subsets (CD4+/Treg/CD8+) and sorted SARS-CoV-2-responsive or tetramer+ T cells had not yet been sequenced, and the corresponding sequencing experiments were ongoing. The cohort was considered too small to assess HLA contributions to COVID-19 susceptibility or severity. A total of 2,331 exclusive TCR clusters, including some 30 low-pGen clusters, were found in the recovered cohort. It was stated that prospective validation of the reported TCR clusters was required before the clusters could be put to clinical use. In patients with COVID-19, the usage of TRBV/TRBJ genes was reported to be strongly skewed. TRB repertoires were found to be highly clonal in active COVID-19, whereas diversity and richness at recovery were found to rise above healthy donor levels. Blood samples from mildly ill patients during symptoms and early samples from severe cases were scarce.

The germline ends are 5 bases apart after V is trimmed by 3 bases and J by 5 bases. There are 12 amino acids in the CDR3, from cysteine to phenylalanine inclusive. Solely the CDR3 DNA is kept, with 36 bases framed from the first base. Genomic DNA extracted from blood, in amounts of about 240-550 ng, served as the starting material for amplifying TRB repertoires. The instrument given in TCRdb is Illumina MiSeq. Multiplex PCR with BIOMED2 TRB-A/B primer pools was used to amplify the TRB rearrangements. Illumina-compatible adapters and 7-nucleotide sample barcodes were attached to the amplicons in two consecutive PCRs. Phusion HS II polymerase was used for all library PCRs. Amplicons were gel-purified with the NucleoSpin Gel and PCR Clean-up kit, quantified on Qubit, and pooled at approximately 3.9 nM. The quality of the amplicon pool was checked on an Agilent 2100 Bioanalyzer prior to Illumina next-generation sequencing. The original methods were these. Annotation of TRB rearrangements was performed with MiXCR 3.0.8 using the default MiXCR reference library. Non-productive reads and sequences with fewer than 2 reads were removed, and each unique CDR3 nucleotide sequence was counted as one clone. Clonality, diversity, richness and V-J gene usage were calculated in R 3.5.1. GLIPH2 was used for TCR clustering by CDR3 similarity, and generation probabilities were calculated by OLGA. Only GLIPH2 clusters containing at least four unique TCR clonotypes present in at least three individuals were kept. TCRdb trimmed public reads at Q25 via fastp, called clones via MiXCR and kept in-frame beta chains. Identical CDR3 protein sequences are pooled into one entry, listed with their most common genes and DNA. For this entry, the V and J calls and clone size follow TCRdb and not the study's own pipeline. Counted in this sample were a few thousand distinct CDR3 sequences; roughly 25% of them appeared once. Of the sample, 15% to 20% is held by the ten largest clones.

Sequencing was carried out using blood. This receptor was identified in a human donor with active COVID-19. This sequence uses TRBV12-3 or TRBV12-4 and TRBJ2-1, with the D gene call left open. The DNA sequence is as follows: TGTGCCAGCAGTTTGTTAGACAATGAGCAGTTCTTC. Its amino acids are CASSLLDNEQFF.